Sequencing of this TCR beta chain was carried out in a study of T cell repertoires in cytomegalovirus infection. Broader study findings: The response measured ex vivo was dominated by TCR beta clonotypes (HLA-C-restricted and CMV-specific).

Via MiXCR, TCRdb re-called the reads, giving one row per CDR3 protein. The repertoire has roughly 180,000 distinct CDR3 sequences, about a sixth of them found once; the top ten carry around 25%. In this sample, this clonotype turned up a few times. Its antigen is currently unknown. V shed 2 bases, J shed 6 bases, and the junction held 8 bases outside the gene matches. The CDR3 sequence is 16 residues long. Germline CDR1 and CDR2: KGHDR and SFDVKD. Sequenced material: CD8+ T cells from PBMCs. This receptor was obtained from a human donor in good health (CMV status not recorded). Some clones in this sample may be carry-over from other donors' samples. The chain combines TRBV24-1 with TRBJ2-1; TRBD1 matches at 8 bases. The CDR3: CATSDWTGTGRNEQFF. CDR3 in DNA: TGTGCCACCAGTGATTGGACCGGGACAGGTCGCAATGAGCAGTTCTTC.